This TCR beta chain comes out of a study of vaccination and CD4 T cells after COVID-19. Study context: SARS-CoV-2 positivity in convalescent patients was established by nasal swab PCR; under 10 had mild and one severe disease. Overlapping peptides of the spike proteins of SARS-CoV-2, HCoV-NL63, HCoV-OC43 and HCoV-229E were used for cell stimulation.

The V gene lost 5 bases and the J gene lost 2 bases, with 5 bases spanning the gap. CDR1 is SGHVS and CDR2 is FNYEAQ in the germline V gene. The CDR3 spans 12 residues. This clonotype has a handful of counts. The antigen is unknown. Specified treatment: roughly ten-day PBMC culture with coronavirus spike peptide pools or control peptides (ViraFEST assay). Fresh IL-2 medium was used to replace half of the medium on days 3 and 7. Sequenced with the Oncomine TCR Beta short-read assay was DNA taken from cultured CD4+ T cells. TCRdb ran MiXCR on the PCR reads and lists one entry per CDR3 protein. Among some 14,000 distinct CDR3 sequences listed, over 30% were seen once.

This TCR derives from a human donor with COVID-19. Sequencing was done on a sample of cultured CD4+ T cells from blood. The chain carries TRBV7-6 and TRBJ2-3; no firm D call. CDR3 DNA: TGTGCCAGCAGCCCCGCCACAGATACGCAGTATTTT. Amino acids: CASSPATDTQYF.